This T cell receptor (beta chain) was retrieved from a study of diagnostic markers for celiac disease (TCRdb year 2020). The germline V gene (reference sequence) yields LNHDA for CDR1 and SQIVND for CDR2. The CDR3 covers 14 residues, taking in both the cysteine and the phenylalanine. The coding DNA is unavailable. On this clonotype itself: The antigen this receptor binds is unknown.

The sample was run on an Illumina MiSeq. TCRdb reprocessed the public reads and reports one entry per CDR3 protein sequence, without DNA. The table for this sample records 400 to 450 distinct CDR3 sequences. The ten largest clones represent about 76% of the sample. The sequence is built from TRBV19 and TRBJ1-1. The receptor was isolated from a human donor. The sample taken for sequencing was either unsorted cells or a sorted T cell fraction (not recorded which). The CDR3 reads CASSDSSMNTEAFF.